Presented here are 27 T cell receptor beta chains from one specimen sequenced in a study of T cells in Graves' hyperthyroidism and ophthalmopathy. Amplification targeted TCR beta CDR3 regions from RNA transcripts. HTBI primers were employed in a first-round RT-PCR of the TCR CDR3. TCRdb used MiXCR to reprocess the multiplex PCR reads, holding one entry per CDR3 protein. The table shows hundreds of thousands of distinct CDR3 sequences, with less than 15% occurring only once. Sequencing used blood. The receptor set was obtained from a woman aged 18-30 years with Graves' hyperthyroidism.

In this sample, this clonotype turned up a few times. The J gene is TRBJ2-1, the V gene TRBV20-1; 7 bases fit TRBD2. In germline, CDR1 is DFQATT, CDR2 SNEGSKA (reference sequence). This CDR3 has 10 amino acids. The J segment lost 12 bases and the V segment lost 6 bases, leaving 5 bases of the junction unmatched. This CDR3 reads CSASTSAQFF. The CDR3 DNA sequence: TGCAGTGCATCTACTAGCGCGCAGTTCTTC.

The table lists this clonotype with many counts. This rearrangement joins TRBV10-3 to TRBJ2-4, with D perhaps TRBD2 (7 bases). The germline gives CDR1 ENHRY, CDR2 SYGVKD. V lost 5 bases, J lost 8 bases, and 16 bases lay in between. The CDR3 length is 14 residues. DNA for the CDR3: TGTGCCATCAGTAGCGGGACATTCGAGGACATTCAGTACTTC. Amino acid sequence: CAISSGTFEDIQYF.

This clonotype was detected many times. This chain uses TRBV7-9 with TRBJ2-5; TRBD1 is a possible D gene (5 bases). The CDR3 loop spans 12 amino acids. The germline gives CDR1 SEHNR, CDR2 FQNEAQ (reference sequence). V was clipped by 0 bases and J by 7 bases, with 6 bases between them. The CDR3 DNA is TGTGCCAGCAGCTTAGCCACAGGGACCCAGTACTTC. This gives the protein CASSLATGTQYF.

This clonotype was counted at least ten times. The CDR3 loop is CASSPGTFYGYTF. DNA of the CDR3: TGTGCCAGCAGCCCCGGGACCTTTTATGGCTACACCTTC. This chain connects TRBV12-3 or TRBV12-4 to TRBJ1-2, with D perhaps TRBD1 (5 bases). The CDR3 length is 13 residues. The V end was cut by 6 bases, the J end by 5 bases, with 13 bases between.

This clonotype came up many times. The V gene is TRBV2, the J gene TRBJ2-5; 13 positions agree with TRBD2. There are 15 residues in the CDR3. Trimming cost V 8 bases and J 3 bases; bases outside gene matches: 6. Germline V lookup: CDR1 SNHLY, CDR2 FYNNEI. Here the CDR3 reads CASRYGLAGEETQYF. CDR3 DNA sequence: TGTGCCAGCCGTTATGGACTAGCGGGAGAAGAGACCCAGTACTTC. Complete variable domain (other parts from reference TRBV2 and TRBJ2-5): EPEVTQTPSHQVTQMGQEVILRCVPISNHLYFYWYRQILGQKVEFLVSFYNNEISEKSEIFDDQFSVERPDGSNFTLKIRSTKLEDSAMYFCASRYGLAGEETQYFGPGTRLLVL.

The chain recombines TRBV11-2 with TRBJ2-3; D is perhaps TRBD2 (5 bases). The ends were cut back, 3 bases at V and 2 bases at J, with 18 bases in the middle. The CDR3 runs 17 residues. The germline V gene encodes CDR1 SGHAT and CDR2 FQNNGV. The CDR3 protein is CASSFIPRGTTTDTQYF. CDR3 coding DNA: TGTGCCAGCAGCTTTATCCCCCGGGGAACTACCACAGATACGCAGTATTTT. Full variable domain (remainder filled in from reference TRBV11-2 and TRBJ2-3): EAGVAQSPRYKIIEKRQSVAFWCNPISGHATLYWYQQILGQGPKLLIQFQNNGVVDDSQLPKDRFSAERLKGVDSTLKIQPAKLEDSAVYLCASSFIPRGTTTDTQYFGPGTRLTVL.

This clonotype was detected many times. This sequence joins TRBV12-3 or TRBV12-4 and TRBJ1-1; a weak D match, TRBD1 (5 bases). Trimming shortened V by 6 bases and J by 3 bases, and 14 bases separated the two germline ends. The CDR3 is made up of 14 amino acids. The CDR3 loop reads CASSRQGGYTEAFF. In nucleotides, the CDR3 is TGTGCCAGCAGCCGCCAGGGTGGGTACACTGAAGCTTTCTTT.

This clonotype has a handful of counts. The V and J genes are TRBV10-3 and TRBJ1-2, with D possibly TRBD1 on 6 matching bases. Trimming took 5 bases from V and 4 from J, leaving 20 bases between them. This CDR3 contains 16 residues. Germline CDR1 ENHRY, CDR2 SYGVKD. The DNA for the CDR3 is TGTGCCATCAGTCCCCGGGGTTCCAAAGGGGGCTATGGCTACACCTTC. It specifies CAISPRGSKGGYGYTF.

This clonotype was recorded at least ten times. The chain has TRBV28 and TRBJ2-1, with 11 bases lining up with TRBD2. With 4 bases clipped from V and 5 bases from J, the junction kept 13 bases outside the gene matches. The CDR3 contains 18 residues. The germline V gene has CDR1 MDHEN and CDR2 SYDVKM. The CDR3 loop is CASSWASGRTWGHNEQFF. In DNA form, the CDR3 reads TGTGCCAGCAGTTGGGCTAGCGGGAGGACCTGGGGCCACAATGAGCAGTTCTTC.

This clonotype was detected only a few times. The chain is built from TRBV18 and TRBJ2-7; D is unresolved. V was clipped by 3 bases and J by 3 bases, with 12 bases between them. The CDR3 totals 14 residues. Germline V gives CDR1 KGHSH, CDR2 LQKENI. The CDR3 spells CASSPKADRYEQYF. CDR3 DNA: TGTGCCAGCTCACCGAAGGCAGACCGCTACGAGCAGTACTTC.

The table lists this clonotype with many counts. The V gene is TRBV6-2 or TRBV6-3, the J gene TRBJ2-2; 7 bases map to TRBD1. Losses at the gene ends were 4 bases for V and 3 bases for J; bases not matched to a gene: 5. This CDR3 is built from 15 residues. Per the germline V gene, CDR1 is MNHEY and CDR2 is SVGEGT. The CDR3 here is CASSSDRPYTGELFF. The CDR3, as DNA: TGTGCCAGCAGTTCGGACAGGCCTTACACCGGGGAGCTGTTTTTT.

This clonotype was counted only a few times. This CDR3 reads CASSQVAGGAYEQYF. As DNA, the CDR3 is TGTGCCAGCAGCCAAGTAGCAGGGGGTGCCTACGAGCAGTACTTC. The chain uses TRBV14 and TRBJ2-7, with TRBD1 matching 7 bases. Germline trimming cut 1 base from V and 2 bases from J; bases unmatched to any gene: 5. The length of the CDR3 is 15 residues. From germline, CDR1 is SGHDN and CDR2 FVKESK. The variable domain in full, completed from reference TRBV14 and TRBJ2-7, reads EAGVTQFPSHSVIEKGQTVTLRCDPISGHDNLYWYRRVMGKEIKFLLHFVKESKQDESGMPNNRFLAERTGGTYSTLKVQPAELEDSGVYFCASSQVAGGAYEQYFGPGTRLTVT.

This chain joins TRBV20-1 and TRBJ2-5; 9 positions agree with TRBD2. The CDR3 consists of 15 residues. Germline values: CDR1 DFQATT, CDR2 SNEGSKA (reference sequence). V lost 2 bases and J lost 5; bases outside the gene matches: 9. The CDR3 loop reads CSARSQREDGETQYF. CDR3 coding DNA: TGCAGTGCTAGATCGCAGCGGGAGGACGGCGAGACCCAGTACTTC.

In its sample, this clonotype was seen a few times. This rearrangement joins TRBV30 to TRBJ1-2, with a tentative D call TRBD1 (6 bases). The germline V gene has CDR1 GTSNPN and CDR2 SVGIG (reference sequence). This CDR3 comprises 13 residues. V was cut by 1 base and J by 6 bases, with 12 bases left in between. The CDR3 spells CAWSEWEGDGYTF. CDR3 in DNA: TGTGCCTGGAGTGAATGGGAGGGGGATGGCTACACCTTC.

Of note for this clonotype: A read error is possible here, since a much larger clone lies one base away. The J gene is TRBJ2-1, the V gene TRBV11-2; D call uncertain. Germline CDR1 and CDR2: SGHAT and FQNNGV. There are 17 residues in the CDR3. CDR3 sequence: CASSSGPEKSSYNGQFF. CDR3 bases: TGTGCCAGCAGCTCTGGGCCTGAGAAAAGCTCCTACAATGGGCAGTTCTTC.

This clonotype showed up many times. V gene TRBV20-1 combines with J gene TRBJ1-1; D unclear. Trimming pared 1 base from V and 3 bases from J, leaving 18 bases between. Germline CDR1 and CDR2: DFQATT and SNEGSKA (reference sequence). This CDR3 comprises 16 residues. The CDR3 loop reads CSARVLLKGLDTEAFF. The CDR3 coding sequence is TGCAGTGCTAGAGTGCTGCTGAAAGGGCTGGACACTGAAGCTTTCTTT.

This sequence joins TRBV12-3 or TRBV12-4 and TRBJ1-3; D remains unclear. The CDR3 contains 18 residues. V was clipped by 3 bases and J by 2 bases, with 20 bases between them. The CDR3 protein is CASSFSSGVGMAGNTIYF. The CDR3 coding sequence is TGTGCCAGCAGTTTTTCCTCCGGAGTTGGGATGGCTGGAAACACCATATATTTT.

The chain links TRBV5-1 to TRBJ1-1; 9 positions match TRBD1. V dropped 7 bases and J dropped 5; count of bases not matched to a gene: 6. The CDR3 has 13 amino acids. Germline CDR1 is SGHRS and CDR2 is YFSETQ. CDR3 in amino acids: CASQKTGGTEAFF. As DNA, the CDR3 is TGCGCCAGCCAGAAGACAGGGGGTACTGAAGCTTTCTTT.

This clonotype occurred many times. The chain combines TRBV28 with TRBJ2-7; TRBD2 matches 11 bases. The CDR3 consists of 15 residues. Germline CDR1 MDHEN, CDR2 SYDVKM. J lost 7 bases, V lost 8 bases, and 13 bases had no gene match. CDR3 in DNA: TGTGCCAGCTCCTCCGTAGCGGGAGGGCCGGAAGAGCAGTACTTC. It yields the protein CASSSVAGGPEEQYF.

This clonotype has only a few counts. The chain is built from TRBV5-8 and TRBJ2-1; possible D gene TRBD2, 6 bases. With 0 bases removed from V and 7 bases from J, the gap between germline ends came to 11 bases. The CDR3 runs 14 residues. CDR1 and CDR2 from the germline V gene are SGHTS and YDEGEE. The CDR3 loop is CASSLVRGGNEQFF. For the CDR3, the DNA is TGTGCCAGCAGCTTGGTGCGTGGGGGGAATGAGCAGTTCTTC.

This clonotype was observed many times. The chain is built from TRBV24-1 and TRBJ1-2; 10 nucleotides align to TRBD1. V trimming: 5 bases; J trimming: 7 bases; junction bases outside the gene matches: 12. CDR1 is KGHDR, CDR2 SFDVKD, per germline. This CDR3 has 16 amino acids. CDR3 loop: CATSGVTGQGISGYTF. CDR3 in DNA: TGTGCCACCAGTGGCGTTACGGGACAGGGGATTAGTGGCTACACCTTC.

This clonotype was found many times. This chain joins TRBV27 and TRBJ2-7, with D perhaps matching TRBD1 or TRBD2 (5 bases each). Germline-derived CDR1 and CDR2 are MNHEY and SMNVEV (reference sequence). The V and J ends lost 10 bases and 6 bases respectively, with 19 bases between them. This CDR3 comprises 13 residues. The CDR3 DNA sequence: TGTGCCACTCGATGGGGACCAGTATCCGAGCAGTACTTC. Protein product: CATRWGPVSEQYF.

The chain employs TRBV7-9 and TRBJ2-7; 9 bases are shared with TRBD2. The ends lost 4 bases at V and 3 bases at J; junction bases unmatched: 4. The CDR3 consists of 14 residues. Germline V gene data show CDR1 as SEHNR and CDR2 as FQNEAQ (reference sequence). The CDR3 sequence is CASSSVREGYEQYF. The CDR3 DNA reads as TGTGCCAGCAGCTCTGTGCGGGAGGGCTACGAGCAGTACTTC.

The V call is TRBV15, the J call TRBJ1-2, with D perhaps TRBD1 (5 bases). This CDR3 has 13 amino acids. The germline gives CDR1 LNHNV, CDR2 YYDKDF (reference sequence). V lost 5 bases and J lost 4, with 11 bases in between. The DNA of the CDR3 is TGTGCCACCAGCTCGGCGAGGGGCTATGGCTACACCTTC. Protein sequence: CATSSARGYGYTF.

This clonotype was recorded many times. The V gene is TRBV7-9, the J gene TRBJ1-1; TRBD1 might be the D (6 bases). V was cut by 5 bases and J by 1 base, with 11 bases left in between. CDR1 and CDR2 (germline): SEHNR, FQNEAQ (reference sequence). The CDR3 is 14 residues long. CDR3 coding DNA: TGTGCCAGCAGCCCGACAGGTGGGAACACTGAAGCTTTCTTT. Its translation: CASSPTGGNTEAFF. The full variable domain, in which reference TRBV7-9 and TRBJ1-1 provide the parts outside the CDR3, is DTGVSQNPRHKITKRGQNVTFRCDPISEHNRLYWYRQTLGQGPEFLTYFQNEAQLEKSRLLSDRFSAERPKGSFSTLEIQRTEQGDSAMYLCASSPTGGNTEAFFGQGTRLTVV.

The chain couples TRBV6-2 or TRBV6-3 to TRBJ1-4; the D is unclear. The germline V and J ends were trimmed by 10 bases and 8 bases, with 11 bases remaining between them. Germline CDR1 reads MNHEY; CDR2 reads SVGEGT. The CDR3 length is 11 residues. Here the CDR3 reads CATSGGEKLFF. For the CDR3, the DNA is TGTGCCACCTCGGGTGGGGAAAAACTGTTTTTT.

This clonotype was detected ten times or more. The V call is TRBV7-2, the J call TRBJ1-1; 10 bases agree with TRBD1. CDR1 SGHTA and CDR2 FQGNSA come from the germline V gene. This CDR3 is built from 16 residues. J was trimmed by 6 bases and V by 0 bases; bases with no gene match: 7. The CDR3 here is CASSLARWTGGPEAFF. The CDR3 coding sequence is TGTGCCAGCAGCTTAGCGCGTTGGACAGGGGGACCTGAAGCTTTCTTT.